This T cell receptor (beta chain) was identified during a study of T cell repertoires in cytomegalovirus infection. Looking at the study overall: TCR beta signatures that were public indicated CMV infection and matching HLA type. Study results and limitations: Carriage of CMV together with the relevant HLA was identifiable through cumulative public TCR beta family frequency. The study found HLA-C-restricted CMV-specific TCR beta clonotypes dominating the ex vivo response.

Unmatched junction bases numbered 6, after V lost 6 bases and J lost 2 bases. The CDR3 length is 15 residues. The germline gives CDR1 MNHNS, CDR2 SASEGT. TCRdb fed the reads into MiXCR, producing one record per CDR3 protein. The sample includes around 770,000 distinct CDR3 sequences, about 29% of them seen just once. This clonotype was picked up a small number of times. Its target is not known. Here the sequenced sample was cultured CD8+ T cells from PBMCs, taken from culture after CMV antigen stimulation. V and J are TRBV6-1 and TRBJ2-1; 8 nucleotides match TRBD1. The TCR sequence derives from a human donor in good health (CMV status not recorded). Some clones in this sample may be carry-over from other donors' samples. Here the CDR3 reads CASRDAGGPYNEQFF. The CDR3 nucleotides are TGTGCCAGCAGGGACGCAGGGGGCCCCTACAATGAGCAGTTCTTC.